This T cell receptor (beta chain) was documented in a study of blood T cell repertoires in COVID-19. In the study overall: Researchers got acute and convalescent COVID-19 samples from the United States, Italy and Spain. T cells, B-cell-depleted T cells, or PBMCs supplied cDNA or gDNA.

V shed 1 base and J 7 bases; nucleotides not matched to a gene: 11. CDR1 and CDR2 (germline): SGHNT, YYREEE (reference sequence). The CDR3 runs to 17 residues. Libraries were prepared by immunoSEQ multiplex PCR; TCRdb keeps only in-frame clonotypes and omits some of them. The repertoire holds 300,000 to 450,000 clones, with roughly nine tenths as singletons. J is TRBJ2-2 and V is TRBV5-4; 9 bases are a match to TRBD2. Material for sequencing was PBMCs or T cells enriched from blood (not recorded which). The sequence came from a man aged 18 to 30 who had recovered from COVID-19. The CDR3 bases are TGTGCCAGCAGCTTGAAAGTTCTGGCGGGAGGGGGCGGGGAGCTGTTTTTT. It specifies CASSLKVLAGGGGELFF.